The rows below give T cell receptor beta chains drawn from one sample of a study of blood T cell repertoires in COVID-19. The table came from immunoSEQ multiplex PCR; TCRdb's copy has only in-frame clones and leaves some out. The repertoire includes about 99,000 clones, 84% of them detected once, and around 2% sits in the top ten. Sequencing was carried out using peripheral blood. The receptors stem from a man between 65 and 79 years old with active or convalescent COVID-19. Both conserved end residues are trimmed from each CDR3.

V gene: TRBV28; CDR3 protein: ASSYSLGSYNEQF
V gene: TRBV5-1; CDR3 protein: ASSLGGQLTDTQY
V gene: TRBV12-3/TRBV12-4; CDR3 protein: ASSQNYEQY
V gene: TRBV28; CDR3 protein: ASSLPGTGDEQY
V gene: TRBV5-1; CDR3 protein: ASSWTSGGQLSSYEQY
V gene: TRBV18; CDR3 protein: ASSPSGNSYEQY
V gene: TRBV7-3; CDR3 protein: ASSFPLTGGKGNTIY
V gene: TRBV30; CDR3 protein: AWSVPWGRGAETQY
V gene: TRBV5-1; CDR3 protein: ASCWGGGEETQY
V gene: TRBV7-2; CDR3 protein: ASSSFGAATNEKLF
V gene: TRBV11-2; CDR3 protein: ASSSWRVMGSPLH
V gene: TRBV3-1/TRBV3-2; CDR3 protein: ASSQAPTGSGRSYT
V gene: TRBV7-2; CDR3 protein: ASSLVTYNEQF
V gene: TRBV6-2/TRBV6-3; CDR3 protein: ASSYSRDRVSSGANVLT
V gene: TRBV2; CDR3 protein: ASSAPGSRGSSGSGTDTQY
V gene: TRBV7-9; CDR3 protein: ASSDQGTSPLH
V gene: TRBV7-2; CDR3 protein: ASSLRLLGQETQY
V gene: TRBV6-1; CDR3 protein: ASVALRNTEAF
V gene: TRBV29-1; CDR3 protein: TCFGDAYGYT
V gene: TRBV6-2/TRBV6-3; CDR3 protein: ASSYRGWTGELF
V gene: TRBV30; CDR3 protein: AWSLDRGATDTQY
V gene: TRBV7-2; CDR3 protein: ASSFGLNAPRGYT
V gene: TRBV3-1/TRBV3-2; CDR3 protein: ASSRGLAGGSNTGELF
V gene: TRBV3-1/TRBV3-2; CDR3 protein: ASSQGLNGGYGEQY
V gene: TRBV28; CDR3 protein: ASKTPRQGTGELF
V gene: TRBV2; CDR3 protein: ASGRQTNTEAF
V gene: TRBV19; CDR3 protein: ASSTISQVNNEQF
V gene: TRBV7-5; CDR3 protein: ARSTKHRFSSYNSPLH
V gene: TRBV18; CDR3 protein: ASSSEPGLAVSSYNEQF
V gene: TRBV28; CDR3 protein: ASSRVSASYEQY
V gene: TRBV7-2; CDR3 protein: ASSLYSSLAGASYEQY
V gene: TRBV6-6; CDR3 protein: ASRDTGAPGQPQH
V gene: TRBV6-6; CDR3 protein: ASSLAGVDYGYT
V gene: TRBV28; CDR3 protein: ASSLDPVDYGYT
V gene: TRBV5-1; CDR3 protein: ASSLGQVGGYGYT